This TCR beta chain comes out of a study of cytomegalovirus exposure and HLA in healthy donors. The J segment lost 11 bases and the V segment lost 2 bases, leaving 3 bases of the junction unmatched. The CDR3 loop spans 12 amino acids. Germline V lookup: CDR1 MDHEN, CDR2 SYDVKM. Donors had nominal health at sampling but likely had unrecorded immune exposures. Both 60 Vbeta primers and 13 Jbeta primers went into the PCR. Method: immunoSEQ multiplex PCR; TCRdb's copy keeps in-frame clones and lacks some. The sample records about 43,000 clones, around 53% being singletons. This sequence was found in a man aged 60 to 69 in good health and CMV-seronegative. The genes are TRBV28 and TRBJ1-5, with 7 bases lining up with TRBD1. Sequencing used PBMCs. In DNA form, the CDR3 reads TGTGCCAGCAGTTTAGTACAGGGGACCCAGCATTTT. Translating it yields CASSLVQGTQHF.